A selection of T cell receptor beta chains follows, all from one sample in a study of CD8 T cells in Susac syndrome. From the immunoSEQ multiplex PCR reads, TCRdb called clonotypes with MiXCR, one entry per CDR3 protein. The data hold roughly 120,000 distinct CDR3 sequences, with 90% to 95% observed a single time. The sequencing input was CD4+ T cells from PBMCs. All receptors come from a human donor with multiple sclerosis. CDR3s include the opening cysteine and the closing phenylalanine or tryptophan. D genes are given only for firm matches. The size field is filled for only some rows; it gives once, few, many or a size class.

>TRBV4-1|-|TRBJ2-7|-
CASSQRLEYEQYF
TGCGCCAGCAGCCAACGATTGGAGTACGAGCAGTACTTC
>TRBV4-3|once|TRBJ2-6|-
CASSHLTGRDRLGGANVLTF
TGCGCCAGCAGCCATCTCACCGGGAGAGACAGGCTAGGTGGGGCCAACGTCCTGACTTTC
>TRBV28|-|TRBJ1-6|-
CASSWPGPNNSPLHF
TGTGCCAGCAGTTGGCCGGGGCCCAATAATTCACCCCTCCACTTT
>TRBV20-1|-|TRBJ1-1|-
CSAAGPWPGLNTEAFF
TGCAGTGCTGCCGGACCATGGCCAGGACTGAACACTGAAGCTTTCTTT
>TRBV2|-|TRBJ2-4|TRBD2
CASGRTSNIQYF
TGTGCCTCCGGACGGACTAGTAACATTCAGTACTTC
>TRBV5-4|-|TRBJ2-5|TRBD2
CASSTRPVGLAGAGGETQYF
TGTGCCAGCAGCACCCGCCCGGTTGGACTAGCGGGGGCCGGAGGAGAGACCCAGTACTTC
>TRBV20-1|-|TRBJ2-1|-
CSARAGQRQFF
TGCAGTGCTAGAGCCGGACAGAGGCAGTTCTTC
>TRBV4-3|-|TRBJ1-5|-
CASSQEAGTRESQPQHF
TGCGCCAGCAGCCAGGAAGCGGGGACCCGGGAGAGTCAGCCCCAGCATTTT
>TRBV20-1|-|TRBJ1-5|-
CSASNGGDNQPQHF
TGCAGTGCTAGTAATGGGGGGGACAATCAGCCCCAGCATTTT
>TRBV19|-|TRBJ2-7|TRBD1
CASSIDPGTDYYEQYF
TGTGCCAGTAGTATAGACCCCGGGACAGACTACTACGAGCAGTACTTC
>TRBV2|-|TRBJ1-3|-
CASSRAGLTENTIYF
TGTGCCAGCAGTCGCGCTGGGTTAACCGAAAACACCATATATTTT
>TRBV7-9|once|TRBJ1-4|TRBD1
CASSLAHHTGDNEKLFF
TGTGCCAGCAGCTTAGCCCACCATACAGGGGATAATGAAAAACTGTTTTTT
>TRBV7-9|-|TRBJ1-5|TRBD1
CASSSQGDQPQHF
TGTGCCAGCAGCTCTCAGGGGGATCAGCCCCAGCATTTT
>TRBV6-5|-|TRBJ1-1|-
CASSRPGVTNTEAFF
TGTGCCAGCAGCCGTCCAGGGGTAACGAACACTGAAGCTTTCTTT
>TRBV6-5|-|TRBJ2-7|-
CASSYSIGQSERGEQYF
TGTGCCAGCAGTTACTCGATCGGTCAATCAGAGAGAGGCGAGCAGTACTTC